In its sample, the clone carrying this T cell receptor beta chain was seen a few times. Its antigen remains unknown. The CDR3 is 15 residues long. Germline V gives CDR1 MNHEY, CDR2 SVGAGI. Trimming took 5 bases from V and 4 from J; bases not matched to a gene: 4. This sample stems from a study of cytomegalovirus exposure and HLA in healthy donors. The study's findings and limits: Rare TCR sequences predominated, though certain public TCRs were found in many donors. Analysis performed later showed TCR beta chains linked to HLA being more clonally expanded than equally common others.

The study ran its PCR with 60 Vbeta and 13 Jbeta primers. The assay was immunoSEQ multiplex PCR, and TCRdb's table has in-frame clones only and misses some. The sample has about 100,000 clones, more than 70% seen once. The sequencing input was PBMCs. The chain employs TRBV6-5 and TRBJ2-2; 10 positions agree with TRBD1. The clonotype comes from a male donor in good health and CMV-seropositive. DNA for the CDR3: TGTGCCAGCAGTGGACAGGGGGGAGGCACCGGGGAGCTGTTTTTT. Protein product: CASSGQGGGTGELFF.